A single sample is the source of the 18 T cell receptor beta chains below, sequenced in a study of CD4+ T cells in melanoma. Data came from immunoSEQ multiplex PCR; TCRdb stores just in-frame clones and leaves some out. The sample includes over 45,000 clones, about 70% of them seen just once. The sequenced material came from tumor tissue. All receptors come from a human donor with melanoma.

The table lists this clone with many counts. The chain uses TRBV12-5 and TRBJ2-1; D call uncertain. Trimming shortened V by 2 bases and J by 2 bases, and 4 bases separated the two germline ends. The CDR3 loop spans 13 amino acids. Germline V CDR1 and CDR2: LGHNT, FRNRAP. The CDR3 sequence is CASGLSAYNEQFF. The CDR3 DNA is TGTGCTAGTGGTTTGTCGGCCTACAATGAGCAGTTCTTC.

V and J are TRBV6-1 and TRBJ2-5; 11 bases are a match to TRBD2. With 2 bases clipped from V and 3 bases from J, the junction kept 5 bases outside the gene matches. CDR1 MNHNS and CDR2 SASEGT come from the germline V gene. This CDR3 spans 16 amino acids. CDR3 sequence (DNA): TGTGCCAGCAGTGAATTCGTAGCGGGGGGGAAAGAGACCCAGTACTTC. It specifies CASSEFVAGGKETQYF.

V is TRBV5-6 and J is TRBJ1-1, with no clear D. Germline assignment: CDR1 SGHDT and CDR2 YYEEEE. V lost 4 bases and J 1 base, leaving 17 bases between the germline ends. The CDR3 is 16 residues long. Here the CDR3 reads CASSQTLHPSNTEAFF. The CDR3 DNA follows: TGTGCCAGCAGCCAAACCCTACACCCTTCGAACACTGAAGCTTTCTTT.

This sequence joins TRBV6-1 and TRBJ2-5, with 8 bases fitting TRBD1. Looked up from germline, CDR1 is MNHNS and CDR2 is SASEGT. The CDR3 length is 13 residues. V gave up 6 bases and J gave up 1 base; unmatched junction bases: 1. CDR3 nucleotide sequence: TGTGCCAGCAGGGACAGGGCCCAAGAGACCCAGTACTTC. It specifies CASRDRAQETQYF.

V usage is TRBV7-3 and J usage is TRBJ2-3, with 8 bases that match TRBD2. The length of the CDR3 is 14 residues. Germline values: CDR1 SGHTA, CDR2 FQGTGA. V gave up 4 bases and J gave up 4 bases; unmatched junction bases: 4. The CDR3 DNA sequence: TGTGCCAGCAGCTCCGGGACTAGTGCAGATACGCAGTATTTT. It specifies CASSSGTSADTQYF.

This chain links TRBV6-5 with TRBJ1-3; D perhaps matches TRBD1 (6 bases). CDR3 length: 13 amino acids. Trimming removed 6 bases from V and 4 bases from J, with 10 bases in between. The germline V gene encodes CDR1 MNHEY and CDR2 SVGAGI. The CDR3 sequence: CASRPGQGNTIYF. In DNA form, the CDR3 reads TGTGCCAGCAGACCCGGACAGGGAAACACCATATATTTT.

V is TRBV28 and J is TRBJ2-7; no clear D gene. CDR3 size: 14 residues. The V gene's germline CDR1 is MDHEN and CDR2 SYDVKM. Trimming pared 1 base from V and 0 bases from J, leaving 7 bases between. In DNA form, the CDR3 reads TGTGCCAGCAGTTTATACCTCAGCTCCTACGAGCAGTACTTC. Its translation is CASSLYLSSYEQYF.

V is TRBV2 and J is TRBJ2-3; tentative D call: TRBD1 (6 bases). Trimming removed 4 bases at V and 8 bases at J, with 10 bases between. From germline, CDR1 is SNHLY and CDR2 FYNNEI. The CDR3 sequence is 12 residues long. CDR3 sequence: CASSGGHATQYF. The CDR3 DNA follows: TGTGCCAGCAGTGGGGGGCACGCTACGCAGTATTTT.

This clone has ten or more counts. The rearrangement links TRBV28 to TRBJ1-1, with D hard to call. Germline CDR1 MDHEN, CDR2 SYDVKM. V gave up 3 bases and J gave up 0 bases, with 11 bases separating them. The CDR3 extends over 15 amino acids. The CDR3 DNA sequence: TGTGCCAGCAGTTTTTCGTTGACGGTGAACACTGAAGCTTTCTTT. Translation: CASSFSLTVNTEAFF.

The sample holds many counts of this clone. The chain has TRBV19 and TRBJ1-2, with 10 bases matching TRBD1. The J segment lost 5 bases and the V segment lost 3 bases, leaving 12 bases of the junction unmatched. Germline V CDR1 and CDR2: LNHDA, SQIVND (reference sequence). This CDR3 is 17 amino acids long. The CDR3 loop is CASSIPGQGLERYGYTF. For the CDR3, the DNA is TGTGCCAGTAGTATCCCGGGACAGGGGTTGGAGCGATATGGCTACACCTTC. The full variable domain, completed using reference TRBV19 and TRBJ1-2, is DGGITQSPKYLFRKEGQNVTLSCEQNLNHDAMYWYRQDPGQGLRLIYYSQIVNDFQKGDIAEGYSVSREKKESFPLTVTSAQKNPTAFYLCASSIPGQGLERYGYTFGSGTRLTVV.

The V call is TRBV27, the J call TRBJ1-1; D is undetermined. The CDR3 totals 14 residues. V lost 5 bases, J lost 0 bases, and 10 bases lay in between. Germline V CDR1 and CDR2: MNHEY, SMNVEV (reference sequence). The chain's CDR3 is CASSPSRMNTEAFF. In DNA, the CDR3 is TGTGCCAGCAGTCCCTCCCGTATGAACACTGAAGCTTTCTTT.

The chain links TRBV7-9 to TRBJ1-1; D gene ambiguous. V lost 5 bases and J 3 bases, leaving 13 bases between the germline ends. There are 14 residues in the CDR3. Germline assignment: CDR1 SEHNR and CDR2 FQNEAQ (reference sequence). The CDR3 region has the DNA TGTGCCAGCAGCCCCAGGATGTCCGACACTGAAGCTTTCTTT. Its translation is CASSPRMSDTEAFF. The whole variable domain, filled in from reference TRBV7-9 and TRBJ1-1, reads DTGVSQNPRHKITKRGQNVTFRCDPISEHNRLYWYRQTLGQGPEFLTYFQNEAQLEKSRLLSDRFSAERPKGSFSTLEIQRTEQGDSAMYLCASSPRMSDTEAFFGQGTRLTVV.

This clone has a single count. V usage is TRBV4-1 and J usage is TRBJ2-1; 7 bases are shared with TRBD2. Germline V gene lookup returns CDR1 MGHRA and CDR2 YSYEKL. V shed 5 bases, J shed 14 bases, and the junction held 12 bases outside the gene matches. There are 13 residues in the CDR3. This CDR3 is CASSGGEVRGKFF. CDR3 nucleotides: TGCGCCAGCAGCGGGGGGGAGGTAAGGGGTAAGTTCTTC.

This clone showed up just a few times. This chain links TRBV11-3 with TRBJ2-2; the D gene is possibly TRBD1 (5 bases). The CDR3 sequence is 14 residues long. CDR1 is SGHNT and CDR2 is YENEEA in the germline V gene. V was shortened by 0 bases and J by 5 bases, with 7 bases between the two germline ends. The CDR3 spells CASSLDAGTGELFF. CDR3 nucleotides: TGTGCCAGCAGCTTAGATGCAGGGACCGGGGAGCTGTTTTTT.

The table lists this clone with a few counts. CDR3 DNA sequence: TGCGCCAGCAGCCAAGAAGGCCCAGCGGGGGGTTACAATGAGCAGTTCTTC. This sequence encodes CASSQEGPAGGYNEQFF. The chain carries TRBV4-3 and TRBJ2-1; 9 bases agree with TRBD2. Germline assignment: CDR1 LGHNA and CDR2 YSLEER. V dropped 0 bases and J dropped 4; count of bases not matched to a gene: 7. The CDR3 has 17 amino acids.

This clone was detected a few times. The V gene is TRBV7-9, the J gene TRBJ1-2; 10 positions agree with TRBD1. The trim removed 1 base at V and 4 bases at J, leaving 15 bases unmatched. Germline CDR1 SEHNR, CDR2 FQNEAQ (reference sequence). The CDR3 totals 19 residues. The DNA for the CDR3 is TGTGCCAGCAGCTTAGGAGTGTTGGGGACAGGGGAGGTCGGCTATGGCTACACCTTC. Translated: CASSLGVLGTGEVGYGYTF.

This clone was picked up a small number of times. V and J are TRBV6-5 and TRBJ1-1; TRBD1 matches at 7 bases. Germline-derived CDR1 and CDR2 are MNHEY and SVGAGI. The CDR3 sequence is 13 residues long. The V and J ends lost 6 bases and 5 bases, in that order; junction bases with no gene match: 6. DNA of the CDR3: TGTGCCAGCAGCCTCAACAGGGGAACTGAAGCTTTCTTT. Encoded protein: CASSLNRGTEAFF.

J is TRBJ2-2 and V is TRBV27; the match to TRBD2 covers 10 bases. This CDR3 contains 15 residues. CDR1 and CDR2 (germline): MNHEY, SMNVEV (reference sequence). Trimming at V came to 6 bases and at J to 4 bases, leaving 5 bases not matched to a gene. CDR3 in amino acids: CASRAGTSVTGELFF. The CDR3 DNA sequence: TGTGCCAGCAGGGCCGGGACTAGCGTCACCGGGGAGCTGTTTTTT.